This T cell receptor (beta chain) was observed in a study of long-term antiretroviral therapy in people with HIV. Across the study: The earliest samples predate the 2015 immediate-ART recommendation by about a decade. Overall study findings and caveats: Samples were collected from the mid-2000s to the late 2010s under possibly less effective ART regimens. The repertoire was dominated at all time points by clones expanded before ART.

The immunoSEQ assay was v3.0, run at survey level. Using immunoSEQ multiplex PCR, the repertoire was profiled, and TCRdb retains in-frame clones only, with some absent. The data contain about 29,000 clones, approximately 95% of them singletons. CDR1 and CDR2 from the germline V gene are SNHLY and FYNNEI. This CDR3 comprises 12 residues. The V gene lost 4 bases and the J gene lost 1 base, with 3 bases spanning the gap. Regarding this clone: The antigen remains unidentified.

V usage is TRBV2 and J usage is TRBJ2-3, with D uncertain. The clonotype comes from a man aged 30-40 years with HIV. The sequencing here drew on unsorted PBMCs, taken 5.3 years after starting antiretroviral therapy. CDR3 protein: CASSAGTDTQYF. The CDR3 bases are TGTGCCAGCAGTGCGGGCACAGATACGCAGTATTTT. Based on the CDR3 plus reference TRBV2 and TRBJ2-3, the full variable domain is EPEVTQTPSHQVTQMGQEVILRCVPISNHLYFYWYRQILGQKVEFLVSFYNNEISEKSEIFDDQFSVERPDGSNFTLKIRSTKLEDSAMYFCASSAGTDTQYFGPGTRLTVL.